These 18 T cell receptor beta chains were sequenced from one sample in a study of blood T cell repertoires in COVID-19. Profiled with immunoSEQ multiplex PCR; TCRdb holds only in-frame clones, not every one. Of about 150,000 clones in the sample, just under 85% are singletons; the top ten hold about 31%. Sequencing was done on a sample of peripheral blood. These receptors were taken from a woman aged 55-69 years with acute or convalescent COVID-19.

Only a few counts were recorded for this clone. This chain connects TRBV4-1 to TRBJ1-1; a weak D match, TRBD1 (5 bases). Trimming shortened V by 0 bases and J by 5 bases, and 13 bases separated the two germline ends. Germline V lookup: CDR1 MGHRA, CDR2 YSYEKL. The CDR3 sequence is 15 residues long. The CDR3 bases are TGCGCCAGCAGCCAAGAAGGGGCGATTAGGACTGAAGCTTTCTTT. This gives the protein CASSQEGAIRTEAFF.

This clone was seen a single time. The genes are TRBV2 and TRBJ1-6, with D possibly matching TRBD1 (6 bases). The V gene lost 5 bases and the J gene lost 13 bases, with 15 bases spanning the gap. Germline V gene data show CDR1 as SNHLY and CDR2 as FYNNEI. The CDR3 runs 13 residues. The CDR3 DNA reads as TGTGCCAGCAGTAAGACAGGCGGAGAGCCCCTCCACTTT. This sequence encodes CASSKTGGEPLHF.

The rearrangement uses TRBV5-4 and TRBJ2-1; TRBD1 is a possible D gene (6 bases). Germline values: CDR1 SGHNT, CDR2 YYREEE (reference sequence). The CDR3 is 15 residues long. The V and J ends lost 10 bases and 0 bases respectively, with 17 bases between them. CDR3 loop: CAVGAKLSSYNEQFF. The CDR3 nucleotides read TGTGCCGTGGGGGCAAAACTCAGCTCCTACAATGAGCAGTTCTTC. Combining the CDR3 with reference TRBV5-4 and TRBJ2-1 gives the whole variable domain ETGVTQSPTHLIKTRGQQVTLRCSSQSGHNTVSWYQQALGQGPQFIFQYYREEENGRGNFPPRFSGLQFPNYSSELNVNALELDDSALYLCAVGAKLSSYNEQFFGPGTRLTVL.

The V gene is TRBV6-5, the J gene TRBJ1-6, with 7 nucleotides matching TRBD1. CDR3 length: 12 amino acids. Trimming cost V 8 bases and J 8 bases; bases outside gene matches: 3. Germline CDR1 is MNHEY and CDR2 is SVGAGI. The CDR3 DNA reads TGTGCCAGCGGACAGGCCTATTCACCCCTCCACTTT. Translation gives CASGQAYSPLHF.

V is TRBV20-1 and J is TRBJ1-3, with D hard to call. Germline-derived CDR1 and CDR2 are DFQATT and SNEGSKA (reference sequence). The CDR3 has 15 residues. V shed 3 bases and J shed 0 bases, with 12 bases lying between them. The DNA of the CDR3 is TGCAGTGCTAGTTTGAGCGGGCACTCTGGAAACACCATATATTTT. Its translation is CSASLSGHSGNTIYF.

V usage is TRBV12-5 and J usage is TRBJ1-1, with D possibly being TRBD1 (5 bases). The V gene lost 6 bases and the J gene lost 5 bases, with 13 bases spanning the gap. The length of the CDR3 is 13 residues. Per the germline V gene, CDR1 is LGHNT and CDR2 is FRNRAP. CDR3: CASGRGSGTEAFF. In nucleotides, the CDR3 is TGTGCTAGTGGGCGGGGGTCCGGTACTGAAGCTTTCTTT.

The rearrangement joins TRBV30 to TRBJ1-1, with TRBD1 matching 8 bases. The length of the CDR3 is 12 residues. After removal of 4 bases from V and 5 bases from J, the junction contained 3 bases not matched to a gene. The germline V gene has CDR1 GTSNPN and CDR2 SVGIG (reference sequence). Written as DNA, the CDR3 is TGTGCCTGGAACAGGGGGAGTACTGAAGCTTTCTTT. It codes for CAWNRGSTEAFF. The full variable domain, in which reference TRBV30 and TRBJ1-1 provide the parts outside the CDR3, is SQTIHQWPATLVQPVGSPLSLECTVEGTSNPNLYWYRQAAGRGLQLLFYSVGIGQISSEVPQNLSASRPQDRQFILSSKKLLLSDSGFYLCAWNRGSTEAFFGQGTRLTVV.

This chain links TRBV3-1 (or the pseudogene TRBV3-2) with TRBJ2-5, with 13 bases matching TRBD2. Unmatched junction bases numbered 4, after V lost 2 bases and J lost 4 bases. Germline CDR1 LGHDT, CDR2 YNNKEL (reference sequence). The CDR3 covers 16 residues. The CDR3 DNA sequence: TGTGCCAGCAGCCAAACTAGCGGGGGGGCGTTAGAGACCCAGTACTTC. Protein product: CASSQTSGGALETQYF.

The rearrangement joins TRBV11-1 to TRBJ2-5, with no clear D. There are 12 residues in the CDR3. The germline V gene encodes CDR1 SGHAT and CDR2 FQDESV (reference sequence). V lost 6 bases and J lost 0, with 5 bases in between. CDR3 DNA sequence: TGTGCCAGCAGAAGAGACCAAGAGACCCAGTACTTC. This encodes CASRRDQETQYF.

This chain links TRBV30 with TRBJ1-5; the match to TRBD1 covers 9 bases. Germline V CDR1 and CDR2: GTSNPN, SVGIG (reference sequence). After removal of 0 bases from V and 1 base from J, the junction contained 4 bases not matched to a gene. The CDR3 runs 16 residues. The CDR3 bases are TGTGCCTGGAGTGTAGGGACAGGGTTGAGCAATCAGCCCCAGCATTTT. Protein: CAWSVGTGLSNQPQHF.

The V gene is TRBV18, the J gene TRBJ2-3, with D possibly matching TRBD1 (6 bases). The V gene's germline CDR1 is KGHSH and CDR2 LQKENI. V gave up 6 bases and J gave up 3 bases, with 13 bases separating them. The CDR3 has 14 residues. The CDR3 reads CASSPGQPTDTQYF. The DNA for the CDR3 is TGTGCCAGCTCGCCGGGACAACCTACAGATACGCAGTATTTT.

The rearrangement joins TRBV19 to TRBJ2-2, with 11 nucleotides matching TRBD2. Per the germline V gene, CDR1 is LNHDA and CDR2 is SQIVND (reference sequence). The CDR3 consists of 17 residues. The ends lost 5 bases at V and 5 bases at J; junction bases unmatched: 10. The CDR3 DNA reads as TGTGCCAGTAGTCCACGCCTAGCGGGGGGCCTAACCGGGGAGCTGTTTTTT. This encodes CASSPRLAGGLTGELFF.

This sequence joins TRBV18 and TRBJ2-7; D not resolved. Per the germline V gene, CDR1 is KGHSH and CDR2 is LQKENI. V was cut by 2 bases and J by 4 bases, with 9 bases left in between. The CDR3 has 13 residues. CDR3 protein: CASSPSIEYEQYF. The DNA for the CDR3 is TGTGCCAGCTCACCAAGCATCGAGTACGAGCAGTACTTC. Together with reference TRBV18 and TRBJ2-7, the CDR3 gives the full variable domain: NAGVMQNPRHLVRRRGQEARLRCSPMKGHSHVYWYRQLPEEGLKFMVYLQKENIIDESGMPKERFSAEFPKEGPSILRIQQVVRGDSAAYFCASSPSIEYEQYFGPGTRLTVT.

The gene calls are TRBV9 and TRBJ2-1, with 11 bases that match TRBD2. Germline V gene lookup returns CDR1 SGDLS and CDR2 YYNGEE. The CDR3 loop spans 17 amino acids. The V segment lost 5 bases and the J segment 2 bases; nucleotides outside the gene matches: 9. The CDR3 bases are TGTGCCAGCAGTCTCAGAACTAGCGGGGGACCCTACAATGAGCAGTTCTTC. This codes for CASSLRTSGGPYNEQFF.

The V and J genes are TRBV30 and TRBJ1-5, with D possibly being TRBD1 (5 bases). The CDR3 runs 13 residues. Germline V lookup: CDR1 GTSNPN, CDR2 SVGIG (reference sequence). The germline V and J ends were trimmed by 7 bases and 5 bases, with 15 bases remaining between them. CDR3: CAFGGGSDQPQHF. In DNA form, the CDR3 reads TGTGCCTTTGGGGGGGGGAGCGATCAGCCCCAGCATTTT.

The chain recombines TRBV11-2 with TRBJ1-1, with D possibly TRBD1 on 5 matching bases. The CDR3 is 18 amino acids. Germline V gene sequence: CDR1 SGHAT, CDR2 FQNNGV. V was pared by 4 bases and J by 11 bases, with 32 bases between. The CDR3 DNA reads TGTGCCAGCAGCTCGCGGAGCCCAGGGTCAGGCTCTTTGCCAGGGGCTTTCTTT. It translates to CASSSRSPGSGSLPGAFF. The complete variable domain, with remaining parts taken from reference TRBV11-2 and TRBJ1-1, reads EAGVAQSPRYKIIEKRQSVAFWCNPISGHATLYWYQQILGQGPKLLIQFQNNGVVDDSQLPKDRFSAERLKGVDSTLKIQPAKLEDSAVYLCASSSRSPGSGSLPGAFFGQGTRLTVV.

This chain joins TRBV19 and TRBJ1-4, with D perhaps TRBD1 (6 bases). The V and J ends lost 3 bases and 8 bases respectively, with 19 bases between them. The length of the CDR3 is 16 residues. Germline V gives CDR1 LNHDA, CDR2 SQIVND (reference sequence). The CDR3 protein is CASSILPGQRGEKLFF. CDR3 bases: TGTGCCAGTAGTATCCTCCCGGGACAAAGGGGGGAAAAACTGTTTTTT.

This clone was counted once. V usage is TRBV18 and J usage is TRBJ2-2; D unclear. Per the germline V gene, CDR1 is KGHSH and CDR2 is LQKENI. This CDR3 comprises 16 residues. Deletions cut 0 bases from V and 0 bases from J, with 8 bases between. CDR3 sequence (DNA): TGTGCCAGCTCACCACCCTCGAGGACGAACACCGGGGAGCTGTTTTTT. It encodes CASSPPSRTNTGELFF.